This T cell receptor (beta chain) was recorded in a study of T-cell memory formation after mild COVID-19. Study-level results: Pre-infection memory showed some responding clones, and this suggested that cross-reactive memory joined. CD4/CD8 balance characterized clones contracting day 15 to 85, and CD4+ skew characterized later expanders.

One entry per CDR3 protein, called by TCRdb with MiXCR from the 5' RACE reads. Of approximately 290,000 distinct CDR3 sequences listed, roughly a fifth are singletons. Comments on this clonotype: Its cognate antigen is unknown.

The germline CDR1 and CDR2 sequences are SGHVS and FQNEAQ. The CDR3 spans 11 residues. Trimming shortened V by 1 base and J by 10 bases, and 6 bases separated the two germline ends. This sequence joins TRBV7-8 and TRBJ2-3; no reliable D call. This clonotype was obtained from a man between 18 and 35 years old who had mild COVID-19 (a few samples of this study predate the infection). Cell type and time point are not known. The specimen sequenced was PBMCs or a T cell subset sorted from them (not recorded which). DNA for the CDR3: TGTGCCAGCAGCTTAGGCAATGCGCAGTATTTT. This codes for CASSLGNAQYF.